The present T cell receptor (beta chain) was sequenced within a study of molecular identifiers for immune sequencing clone quantification. The germline gives CDR1 SEHNR, CDR2 FQNEAQ (reference sequence). The CDR3 has 13 residues. V was trimmed by 5 bases and J by 1 base, leaving 9 bases between them. This clonotype was counted many times. TCRdb itself ran the PCR reads through MiXCR, one entry per CDR3 protein. Of more than 10,000 distinct CDR3 sequences in the sample, 20% to 25% were seen once. The receptor was derived from a human donor in good health. Some libraries in this study had Jurkat cell RNA spiked in. Sequencing used naive CD8+ T cells from blood, with Jurkat cell RNA spiked in. This sample's subset: FACS-sorted CD8+CD4-CCR7+CD45RA+ naive T cells. The chain has TRBV7-9 and TRBJ2-7; D gene uncertain. In DNA, the CDR3 is TGTGCCAGCAGCCCTAGGGTATCCTACGAGCAGTACTTC. Translated: CASSPRVSYEQYF.